These T cell receptor beta chains were read from a single sample in a study of cytomegalovirus exposure and HLA in healthy donors. This table comes from immunoSEQ multiplex PCR, and its TCRdb copy is limited to in-frame clones, with some not included. This sample has about 82,000 clones, with 65% to 85% found just once. What was sequenced was PBMCs. All receptors come from a man aged 45-65 years in good health and CMV-seronegative. CDR3s include the opening cysteine and the closing phenylalanine or tryptophan. The D gene is left open where the match is weak. Only part of the rows carry a size: once, few, many, or a class if the clone is expanded.

j_gene: TRBJ2-7; d_gene: TRBD1; abundance: .; v_gene: TRBV5-1; CDR3nt: TGCGCCAGCAGCACCGGGACAGGGTACCCTTTGGGCGAGCAGTACTTC; CDR3aa: CASSTGTGYPLGEQYF
j_gene: TRBJ1-5; d_gene: TRBD1; abundance: few; v_gene: TRBV7-9; CDR3nt: TGTGCCAGCAGCCCTATCGGACAGGGGAGACAGCCCCAGCATTTT; CDR3aa: CASSPIGQGRQPQHF
j_gene: TRBJ1-3; d_gene: .; abundance: few; v_gene: TRBV5-5; CDR3nt: TGTGCCAGCAGCCGGAGGACAGACCCACACCCTTTCATATCTGGAAACACCATATATTTT; CDR3aa: CASSRRTDPHPFISGNTIYF
j_gene: TRBJ1-2; d_gene: TRBD1; abundance: .; v_gene: TRBV5-6; CDR3nt: TGTGCCAGCAGCTTACGGGACAGGGCGATCGTTGGCTACACCTTC; CDR3aa: CASSLRDRAIVGYTF
j_gene: TRBJ2-1; d_gene: TRBD1; abundance: .; v_gene: TRBV4-1; CDR3nt: TGCGCCAGCAGCCGACAGGGGGGTACCCGCAATGAGCAGTTCTTC; CDR3aa: CASSRQGGTRNEQFF
j_gene: TRBJ1-4; d_gene: TRBD1; abundance: .; v_gene: TRBV7-2; CDR3nt: TGTGCCAGCAGCACAGGGGCCGGGGAGTGGGAAAAACTGTTTTTT; CDR3aa: CASSTGAGEWEKLFF
j_gene: TRBJ2-7; d_gene: .; abundance: .; v_gene: TRBV10-3; CDR3nt: TGTGCCATCAGTGTGGGGGGGGCAGCTCGCGAGCAGTACTTC; CDR3aa: CAISVGGAAREQYF
j_gene: TRBJ2-1; d_gene: .; abundance: few; v_gene: TRBV5-1; CDR3nt: TGCGCCAGCAGAGTTAGCTCTGGATATGAGCAGTTCTTC; CDR3aa: CASRVSSGYEQFF
j_gene: TRBJ2-3; d_gene: TRBD1; abundance: few; v_gene: TRBV7-3; CDR3nt: TGTGCCAGCAGCGAGACAGGGGGCAGCGATACGCAGTATTTT; CDR3aa: CASSETGGSDTQYF
j_gene: TRBJ1-5; d_gene: .; abundance: .; v_gene: TRBV5-4; CDR3nt: TGTGCCAGCAGCTTGGACTGGAATCAGCCCCAGCATTTT; CDR3aa: CASSLDWNQPQHF
j_gene: TRBJ1-1; d_gene: .; abundance: .; v_gene: TRBV5-5; CDR3nt: TGTGCCAGCAGCTTGGCCGCGGGGGGCACTGAAGCTTTCTTT; CDR3aa: CASSLAAGGTEAFF
j_gene: TRBJ1-2; d_gene: TRBD1; abundance: .; v_gene: TRBV27; CDR3nt: TGTGCCAGCAGTTTACGTGCAGGGGGATATGGCTACACCTTC; CDR3aa: CASSLRAGGYGYTF
j_gene: TRBJ1-5; d_gene: .; abundance: .; v_gene: TRBV7-2; CDR3nt: TGTGCCAGCAGCTTAGTTGCCGGGAGCAATCAGCCCCAGCATTTT; CDR3aa: CASSLVAGSNQPQHF
j_gene: TRBJ2-1; d_gene: TRBD1; abundance: .; v_gene: TRBV5-1; CDR3nt: TGCGCCAGCAGCCCGGGGACAGGACGAGCTTTGTTCTTC; CDR3aa: CASSPGTGRALFF
j_gene: TRBJ1-1; d_gene: .; abundance: once; v_gene: TRBV6-5; CDR3nt: TGTGCCAGCCGGGTAGAGGGGAGGGGGGCTGAAGCTTTCTTT; CDR3aa: CASRVEGRGAEAFF
j_gene: TRBJ2-2; d_gene: .; abundance: once; v_gene: TRBV18; CDR3nt: TGTGCCAGCTCAAGACAGCATCCGAACACCGGGGAGCTGTTTTTT; CDR3aa: CASSRQHPNTGELFF
j_gene: TRBJ2-5; d_gene: TRBD1; abundance: .; v_gene: TRBV11-2; CDR3nt: TGTGCCAGCAGCCAATGGACAGGGAGGATGTACTTC; CDR3aa: CASSQWTGRMYF
j_gene: TRBJ1-1; d_gene: .; abundance: .; v_gene: TRBV19; CDR3nt: TGTGCCAGTAGTATAGAGGGGGGAAGCTGGACTGAAGCTTTCTTT; CDR3aa: CASSIEGGSWTEAFF
j_gene: TRBJ2-7; d_gene: .; abundance: few; v_gene: TRBV20-1; CDR3nt: TGCAGTGCTAGCAACTCCTACGAGCAGTACTTC; CDR3aa: CSASNSYEQYF
j_gene: TRBJ2-2; d_gene: .; abundance: .; v_gene: TRBV29-1; CDR3nt: TGCAGCGTACGGGGGGCCACCGGGGAGCTGTTTTTT; CDR3aa: CSVRGATGELFF
j_gene: TRBJ1-2; d_gene: .; abundance: .; v_gene: TRBV27; CDR3nt: TGTGCCAGCAGTCTCAAAGGGGGTGCCTACACCTTC; CDR3aa: CASSLKGGAYTF
j_gene: TRBJ2-5; d_gene: .; abundance: .; v_gene: TRBV4-1; CDR3nt: TGCGCCAGCAGCCAAGATCCGAGCCTACAAGAGACCCAGTACTTC; CDR3aa: CASSQDPSLQETQYF
j_gene: TRBJ2-5; d_gene: TRBD1; abundance: .; v_gene: TRBV5-1; CDR3nt: TGCGCCAGCAGCTTGGGGGACAGCCAAGGGACCCGGTACTTC; CDR3aa: CASSLGDSQGTRYF
j_gene: TRBJ2-1; d_gene: .; abundance: .; v_gene: TRBV30; CDR3nt: TGTGCCTGGAAGGGCCAAGGGGGGGATTCAATTTTCTTC; CDR3aa: CAWKGQGGDSIFF
j_gene: TRBJ2-7; d_gene: TRBD2; abundance: .; v_gene: TRBV10-3; CDR3nt: TGTGCCATCAGTGAGTGGGGAGGGGCCACAACCTACGAGCAGTACTTC; CDR3aa: CAISEWGGATTYEQYF
j_gene: TRBJ2-3; d_gene: TRBD2; abundance: .; v_gene: TRBV7-3; CDR3nt: TGTGCCACCAAGACTAGCGGGGGGCCCGCAGATACGCAGTATTTT; CDR3aa: CATKTSGGPADTQYF
j_gene: TRBJ2-3; d_gene: TRBD2; abundance: .; v_gene: TRBV6-1; CDR3nt: TGTGCCAGCAGTCTGGGGGGTGGGGGGGGTGATACGCAGTATTTT; CDR3aa: CASSLGGGGGDTQYF
j_gene: TRBJ1-1; d_gene: .; abundance: .; v_gene: TRBV5-1; CDR3nt: TGCGCCAGCAGCTTGGTGGGGGGGGGCCAGACTGAAGCTTTCTTT; CDR3aa: CASSLVGGGQTEAFF
j_gene: TRBJ2-1; d_gene: TRBD2; abundance: .; v_gene: TRBV5-1; CDR3nt: TGCGCCAGCAGCTTACTAGCGGGGAGTTACAATGAGCAGTTCTTC; CDR3aa: CASSLLAGSYNEQFF
j_gene: TRBJ1-3; d_gene: .; abundance: .; v_gene: TRBV6-5; CDR3nt: TGTGCCAGCAGCCAGGGAGGGGCCCCTGGAAACACCATATATTTT; CDR3aa: CASSQGGAPGNTIYF